One sample yielded the 19 T cell receptor beta chains listed below, sequenced in a study of blood T cells in healthy people across ages. Using a J-beta primer mix together with a sample-barcoded 5' primer, a second PCR was run for roughly 6 to 12 cycles. Via MiXCR, TCRdb re-called the 5' RACE reads, giving one row per CDR3 protein. The sample includes about 730,000 distinct CDR3 sequences, roughly 45% of them seen just once. The specimen was blood. The receptors derive from a woman aged 55-70 years in good health.

This chain uses TRBV20-1 with TRBJ2-1; 8 nucleotides align to TRBD2. Germline trimming cut 6 bases from V and 9 bases from J; bases unmatched to any gene: 10. Germline CDR1 is DFQATT and CDR2 is SNEGSKA (reference sequence). This CDR3 has 13 residues. The CDR3 nucleotides are TGCAGTGCCGACGGACTAGCTGAAGGTGAGCAGTTCTTC. Protein product: CSADGLAEGEQFF.

For this clonotype: The junction departs from germline at one end; a sequencing error may be responsible. The gene calls are TRBV27 and TRBJ1-2; 7 bases match TRBD1. The length of the CDR3 is 14 residues. Germline CDR1 is MNHEY and CDR2 is SMNVEV (reference sequence). CDR3 DNA: TGTGCCACTTCTACGACAGGGCTTAACTATGGCCACACCTTC. This gives the protein CATSTTGLNYGHTF.

This clonotype has just one count. A much larger clone lies one base from this, so it may be a read error. The chain combines TRBV4-1 with TRBJ2-7, with D possibly matching TRBD1 (7 bases). The germline V gene has CDR1 MGHRA and CDR2 YSYEKL. The CDR3 extends over 15 amino acids. CDR3 DNA sequence: TGCGCCAACAGCCAAGATCACAGGGGACTCTACGAGCAGTACTTC. This gives the protein CANSQDHRGLYEQYF.

Comments on this clonotype: At one end the junction does not follow the germline gene, possibly because of a read error. The chain employs TRBV28 and TRBJ2-5, with a weak D call TRBD2 (6 bases). The germline V gene has CDR1 MDHEN and CDR2 SYDVKM. This CDR3 has 14 amino acids. The CDR3 here is CASSDGTLQGTQYF. The CDR3 DNA is TGTGCCAGCAGTGACGGGACTTTACAAGGGACCCAGTACTTC.

The J gene is TRBJ2-3, the V gene TRBV5-1, with D possibly TRBD1 on 5 matching bases. This CDR3 contains 15 residues. V lost 0 bases, J lost 9 bases, and 17 bases lay in between. Germline V lookup: CDR1 SGHRS, CDR2 YFSETQ. DNA for the CDR3: TGCGCCAGCAGCTTGGCCTCCAGGGAAAGTGGCACGCAGTATTTT. Amino acid sequence: CASSLASRESGTQYF.

The chain is built from TRBV14 and TRBJ1-2; D gene uncertain. Trimming shortened V by 2 bases and J by 4 bases, and 14 bases separated the two germline ends. The CDR3 consists of 15 residues. CDR1 and CDR2 (germline): SGHDN, FVKESK. The CDR3 loop is CASSQFKGSGYGYTF. The CDR3 nucleotides read TGTGCCAGCAGCCAATTTAAGGGAAGTGGCTATGGCTACACCTTC.

The V and J genes are TRBV6-5 and TRBJ2-1; the match to TRBD1 covers 8 bases. Germline V CDR1 and CDR2: MNHEY, SVGAGI. V lost 0 bases to trimming and J lost 7 bases; unmatched junction nucleotides: 5. The CDR3 length is 15 residues. The CDR3 DNA follows: TGTGCCAGCAGTTACTCTCAACAGGGGGGTAATGAGCAGTTCTTC. This translates into CASSYSQQGGNEQFF.

V is TRBV5-6 and J is TRBJ2-1; 10 positions agree with TRBD1. CDR1 is SGHDT and CDR2 is YYEEEE in the germline V gene. The J segment lost 5 bases and the V segment lost 0 bases, leaving 8 bases of the junction unmatched. CDR3 length: 17 amino acids. CDR3 sequence reads: CASSLVLGQGSDNEQFF. Written as DNA, the CDR3 is TGTGCCAGCAGCTTGGTTCTGGGACAGGGGTCGGACAATGAGCAGTTCTTC.

The CDR3 region has the DNA TGTGCCAGCAGGGGGAGTGCCAATCAGCCCCAGCATTTT. Protein product: CASRGSANQPQHF. The V call is TRBV2, the J call TRBJ1-5, with D hard to call. Trimming left V 6 bases short and J 3 bases short, with 9 bases between. The length of the CDR3 is 13 residues. Germline assignment: CDR1 SNHLY and CDR2 FYNNEI.

The genes are TRBV7-9 and TRBJ2-7, with 8 bases lining up with TRBD1. From germline, CDR1 is SEHNR and CDR2 FQNEAQ (reference sequence). The CDR3 is 15 residues long. The V gene end was trimmed by 5 bases and the J gene end by 5 bases; junction bases not matched to a gene: 11. The CDR3 sequence: CASSTGGTENHEQYF. CDR3 sequence (DNA): TGTGCCAGCAGCACAGGGGGGACAGAGAACCACGAGCAGTACTTC.

This clonotype was observed a few times. The gene calls are TRBV9 and TRBJ2-7, with D perhaps matching TRBD2 (5 bases). V was clipped by 0 bases and J by 1 base, with 8 bases between them. Germline V gene lookup returns CDR1 SGDLS and CDR2 YYNGEE. CDR3 length equals 14 residues. The CDR3 DNA reads TGTGCCAGCAGCGTAGCACTAGAGTCCTACGAGCAGTACTTC. It translates to CASSVALESYEQYF.

The J gene is TRBJ1-1, the V gene TRBV14; D ambiguous. This CDR3 region has 17 residues. V was shortened by 2 bases and J by 6 bases, with 22 bases between the two germline ends. CDR1 SGHDN and CDR2 FVKESK come from the germline V gene. CDR3 amino acids: CASSQPTAVAGGAEAFF. The CDR3 region has the DNA TGTGCCAGCAGCCAACCAACGGCCGTGGCCGGCGGGGCTGAAGCTTTCTTT.

The V call is TRBV28, the J call TRBJ2-7; D tentatively reads TRBD1 or TRBD2 (5 bases each). The end of the DNA is better explained by TRBJ2-5, so the J call may be wrong. In germline, CDR1 is MDHEN, CDR2 SYDVKM. The CDR3 has 14 residues. The CDR3 bases are TGTGCCAGCAGTAGAGCAGGGCGCGGGGAGACCCAGTACTTC. Translated: CASSRAGRGETQYF.

The chain combines TRBV12-3 or TRBV12-4 with TRBJ2-5; D could derive from TRBD1 or TRBD2 (6 bases each). The length of the CDR3 is 13 residues. Trimming shortened V by 2 bases and J by 7 bases, and 11 bases separated the two germline ends. The CDR3 sequence is CASSLRQEGTQYF. Here the CDR3 DNA reads TGTGCCAGCAGTTTAAGACAGGAGGGGACCCAGTACTTC.

Turning to this clonotype: At one boundary the junction diverges from the germline segment, which might be a read error. The genes are TRBV5-1 and TRBJ2-6; D not certain. Germline V gene lookup returns CDR1 SGHRS and CDR2 YFSETQ. The CDR3 runs 16 residues. CDR3 nucleotide sequence: TGCGCCAACAGCTTGGCGAGTTACTCTGGGGCCAACGTCCTGACTTTC. It translates to CANSLASYSGANVLTF.

In its sample, this clonotype was seen a few times. The rearrangement joins TRBV6-2 or TRBV6-3 to TRBJ2-5, with 9 bases matching TRBD2. CDR1 MNHEY and CDR2 SVGEGT come from the germline V gene. The CDR3 sequence is 16 residues long. With V trimmed by 0 bases and J by 6 bases, 8 bases remained unmatched. The CDR3 DNA reads as TGTGCCAGCAGTTACTCGGGCGGGAGGGCCGGAAAGACCCAGTACTTC. Its protein is CASSYSGGRAGKTQYF.

The sample holds many counts of this clonotype. The chain carries TRBV7-2 and TRBJ2-1; maybe TRBD2 (5 bases). CDR1 and CDR2 (germline): SGHTA, FQGNSA. V lost 5 bases and J lost 0, with 14 bases in between. The CDR3 totals 16 residues. The CDR3 region is CASSLSTSGSYNEQFF. In nucleotides, the CDR3 is TGTGCCAGCAGCCTCTCGACGAGCGGCTCCTACAATGAGCAGTTCTTC.

The chain uses TRBV5-5 and TRBJ1-2; 8 positions agree with TRBD1. Germline V gene lookup returns CDR1 SGHKS and CDR2 YYEKEE (reference sequence). The CDR3 has 15 residues. J gave up 7 bases and V 0 bases, and 8 bases lay outside the gene matches. In DNA form, the CDR3 reads TGTGCCAGCAGCTTGGAGGGCAGGGGGCGGTGTGGCTACACCTTC. Translating it yields CASSLEGRGRCGYTF.

The chain employs TRBV4-2 and TRBJ2-7; 13 nucleotides agree with TRBD2. The CDR3 runs to 17 residues. V trimming: 3 bases; J trimming: 4 bases; junction bases outside the gene matches: 9. Germline lookup yields CDR1 LGHNA and CDR2 YNFKEQ. CDR3 in amino acids: CASSQDSPGLAGYEQYF. CDR3 DNA sequence: TGTGCCAGCAGCCAGGATTCGCCGGGACTAGCGGGGTACGAGCAGTACTTC.